The clone carrying this T cell receptor (beta chain) was seen a few times. This sample is part of a study of blood T cells in healthy people across ages. For the second PCR, which ran for 7 to 11 cycles, a sample-barcoded 5' primer and a J-beta primer mix were used. A single record per CDR3 protein comes from TCRdb applying MiXCR to the 5' RACE reads. The table has about 1 million distinct CDR3 sequences, over 35% seen once. The sequenced sample consisted of blood. This TCR came from a woman aged 55-69 years in good health.

The CDR3 nucleotides read TGTGCCAGCACCCCAACCCGAACCTTAAATGAAAAACTGTTTTTT. It codes for CASTPTRTLNEKLFF. The chain uses TRBV2 and TRBJ1-4; D unclear. V was pared by 7 bases and J by 5 bases, with 17 bases between. The CDR3 extends over 15 amino acids. Germline V lookup: CDR1 SNHLY, CDR2 FYNNEI.